This T cell receptor (beta chain) was recorded in a study of blood T cell repertoires in COVID-19 (dated by TCRdb to the early 2020s). The study in broad terms: Samples from collaborators originated in the United States, Italy and Spain and spanned both the acute and convalescent phases of COVID-19. The material from the prospective study consisted of cDNA or gDNA derived from T cells, B-cell-depleted T cells, or PBMCs. Subjects who had been exposed to COVID-19, were actively infected with it, or had recovered from it provided the deeply sampled blood TCRbeta repertoires that made up the dataset. The repertoires were released in a freely available public database meant as a resource for research on the immune response to SARS-CoV-2. The samples were drawn from two sources: the first 160 participants of the ongoing ImmuneRACE study, and fewer than 1,500 subjects contributed by 6 global collaborators. A de-identified subject ID, COVID-19 status, age in years and sex were almost always included in the sample metadata. Where available, HLA class I and class II types were obtained from metadata supplied by the sample provider rather than from assay-based typing.

Whole blood was collected in K2EDTA tubes by collaborating institutions according to the institutions' own protocols. For TCRbeta analysis, collaborators shipped samples in one of three forms: frozen whole blood, isolated PBMCs, or DNA extracted from either of those sample types. V gives up 0 bases and J gives up 7 bases, and the segment between their germline ends measures 16 bases. Via the germline V gene (reference sequence), CDR1 is LGHDT and CDR2 YNNKEL. The CDR3 sequence holds 15 residues, the cysteine and valine included. The sequence is cut down to CDR3 DNA, 45 bases in frame from base 1. TCRbeta CDR3 regions were amplified from genomic DNA using the immunoSEQ Assay, a bias-controlled multiplex PCR. Turning to the authors' computational methods: Within the assay, amplification of reference gene primers was used to estimate how many nucleated cells each sample contained. To quantify the absolute abundance of each unique TCRbeta CDR3 rearrangement, sequence reads were collapsed and filtered. For each sample, productive Simpson clonality was calculated as the square root of Simpson's diversity index across productive rearrangements. This immuneACCESS table, as held by TCRdb, lists in-frame sequences with V and J called but not all clones. Of the missing ones, under half trace to an unresolved V gene in checked studies; the others have no known cause. The D gene and trimming were derived from the DNA, and the V and J assignments and clone size from that table. The sample includes 130,000 to 150,000 clones, with roughly 88% observed a single time. The ten top clones hold about a tenth of the sample.

As to this clone: There is no known antigen for this receptor. Qualities for individual bases were not recorded, and no much larger clone is one base off.

Broader findings and caveats from the paper: Clinical and demographic metadata were provided uncurated, with the amount varying by source and participant.

The chain employs TRBV3-1 (or the pseudogene TRBV3-2) and TRBJ2-7; TRBD1 is a possible D gene, resting on 5 matching bases. This clonotype originated in a man aged 55 to 70 with active or convalescent COVID-19. The source material was peripheral blood. The DNA sequence is TGTGCCAGCAGCCAAGACCGACAGTGGTCGCGAGAGCAGTACGTC. The encoded protein is CASSQDRQWSREQYV.